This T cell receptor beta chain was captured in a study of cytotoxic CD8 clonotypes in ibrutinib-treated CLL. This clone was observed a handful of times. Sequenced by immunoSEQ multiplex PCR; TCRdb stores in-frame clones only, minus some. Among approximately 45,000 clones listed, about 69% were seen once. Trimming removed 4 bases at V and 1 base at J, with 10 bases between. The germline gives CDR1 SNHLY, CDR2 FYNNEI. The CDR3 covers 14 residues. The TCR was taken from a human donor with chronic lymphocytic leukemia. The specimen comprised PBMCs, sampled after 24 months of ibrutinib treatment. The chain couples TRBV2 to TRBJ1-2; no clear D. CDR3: CASSVRVLNYGYTF. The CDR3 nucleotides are TGTGCCAGCAGTGTACGGGTTCTTAACTATGGCTACACCTTC.